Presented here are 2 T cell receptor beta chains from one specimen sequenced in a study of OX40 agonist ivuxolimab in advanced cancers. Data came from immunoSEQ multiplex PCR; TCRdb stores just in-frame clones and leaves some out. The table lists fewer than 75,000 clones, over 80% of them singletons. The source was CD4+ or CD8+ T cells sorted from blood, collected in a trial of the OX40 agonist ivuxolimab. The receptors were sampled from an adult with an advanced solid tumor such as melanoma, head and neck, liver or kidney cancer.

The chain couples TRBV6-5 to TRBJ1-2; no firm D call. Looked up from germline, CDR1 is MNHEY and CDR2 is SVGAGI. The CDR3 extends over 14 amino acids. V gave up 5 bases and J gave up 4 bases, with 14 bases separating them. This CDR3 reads CASSPTGFGYGYTF. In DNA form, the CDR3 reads TGTGCCAGCAGTCCGACCGGGTTTGGCTATGGCTACACCTTC.

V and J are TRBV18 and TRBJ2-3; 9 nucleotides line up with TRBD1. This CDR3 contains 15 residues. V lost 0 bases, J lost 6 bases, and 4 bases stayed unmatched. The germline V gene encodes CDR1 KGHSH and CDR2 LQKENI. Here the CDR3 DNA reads TGTGCCAGCTCACCACCTTGGACAGGGGTCGATACGCAGTATTTT. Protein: CASSPPWTGVDTQYF.